These 29 T cell receptor beta chains were all obtained from the same sample, sequenced in a study. TCRdb used MiXCR to reprocess the RT-PCR reads, holding one entry per CDR3 protein. The sample carries about 700,000 distinct CDR3 sequences, 14% recorded once. The source material was memory CD4+ T cells from blood. These receptors were taken from a female donor in good health, serving as a healthy control.

This clonotype has ten or more counts. The chain recombines TRBV4-3 with TRBJ2-3; 14 bases map to TRBD2. Germline V gene sequence: CDR1 LGHNA, CDR2 YSLEER. This CDR3 has 17 residues. Trimming cost V 2 bases and J 3 bases; bases outside gene matches: 4. The CDR3 coding sequence is TGCGCCAGCAGCCAAAGGTGGACTAGCGGGGGGACAGATACGCAGTATTTT. It is translated as CASSQRWTSGGTDTQYF.

The chain has TRBV27 and TRBJ1-5, with no clear D. The CDR3 length is 15 residues. CDR1 and CDR2 (germline): MNHEY, SMNVEV (reference sequence). Trimming removed 2 bases from V and 0 bases from J, with 8 bases in between. CDR3 DNA: TGTGCCAGCAGTTTAACACACAATAGCAATCAGCCCCAGCATTTT. The encoded protein is CASSLTHNSNQPQHF.

This clonotype was picked up a small number of times. The chain carries TRBV5-1 and TRBJ2-3; a weak D match, TRBD2 (6 bases). The germline V gene has CDR1 SGHRS and CDR2 YFSETQ. V lost 5 bases and J lost 2, with 15 bases in between. The CDR3 is 15 amino acids. CDR3 in DNA: TGCGCCAGCAGTAGTTCGGGAGTGGTCACAGATACGCAGTATTTT. Its protein product is CASSSSGVVTDTQYF.

The V and J genes are TRBV7-2 and TRBJ1-2; 11 bases fit TRBD1. V gave up 5 bases and J gave up 7 bases; unmatched junction bases: 6. Germline V gene sequence: CDR1 SGHTA, CDR2 FQGNSA. This CDR3 has 14 residues. CDR3 DNA: TGTGCCAGCAGCCCAGCTGGACAGGGGGCTGGCTACACCTTC. It codes for CASSPAGQGAGYTF.

The V and J genes are TRBV7-8 and TRBJ2-1; 10 bases align to TRBD2. Germline CDR1 reads SGHVS; CDR2 reads FQNEAQ. The trim removed 1 base at V and 7 bases at J, leaving 13 bases unmatched. The CDR3 has 18 amino acids. CDR3 protein: CASSLGWASGSFKNEQFF. The CDR3, as DNA: TGTGCCAGCAGCTTAGGTTGGGCTAGCGGGAGTTTTAAGAATGAGCAGTTCTTC. The variable domain in full, completed from reference TRBV7-8 and TRBJ2-1, reads GAGVSQSPRYKVAKRGQDVALRCDPISGHVSLFWYQQALGQGPEFLTYFQNEAQLDKSGLPSDRFFAERPEGSVSTLKIQRTQQEDSAVYLCASSLGWASGSFKNEQFFGPGTRLTVL.

J is TRBJ2-1 and V is TRBV28; 13 nucleotides agree with TRBD2. Losses at the gene ends were 6 bases for V and 8 bases for J; bases not matched to a gene: 7. The CDR3 has 15 residues. Germline V lookup: CDR1 MDHEN, CDR2 SYDVKM. This CDR3 is CASSLPTSGRHEQFF. The CDR3 nucleotides are TGTGCCAGCAGCCTGCCGACTAGCGGGAGGCATGAGCAGTTCTTC.

V is TRBV6-5 and J is TRBJ2-6, with D uncertain. With 7 bases removed from V and 0 bases from J, the gap between germline ends came to 4 bases. Germline assignment: CDR1 MNHEY and CDR2 SVGAGI. This CDR3 spans 13 amino acids. The CDR3 protein is CASTYSGANVLTF. CDR3 coding DNA: TGTGCCAGCACCTACTCTGGGGCCAACGTCCTGACTTTC.

This clonotype was counted between two and nine times. CDR3 protein: CASSTLQGEAGYTF. CDR3 nucleotide sequence: TGTGCCAGCAGTACACTACAGGGGGAGGCTGGCTACACCTTC. The chain has TRBV2 and TRBJ1-2; 8 nucleotides align to TRBD1. The V gene end was trimmed by 5 bases and the J gene end by 7 bases; junction bases not matched to a gene: 9. CDR1 SNHLY and CDR2 FYNNEI come from the germline V gene. The CDR3 has 14 amino acids.

This clonotype was observed a handful of times. The chain combines TRBV7-2 with TRBJ1-6; D remains ambiguous. The CDR3 totals 14 residues. V lost 5 bases to trimming and J lost 6 bases, with 11 bases between them. In germline, CDR1 is SGHTA, CDR2 FQGNSA. The CDR3 sequence: CASSQRGFNSPLHF. The CDR3 nucleotides are TGTGCCAGCAGCCAGCGCGGTTTTAATTCACCCCTCCACTTT.

The gene calls are TRBV6-6 and TRBJ1-1, with 10 bases fitting TRBD1. The CDR3 is 17 residues long. Germline CDR1 is MNHNY and CDR2 is SVGAGI (reference sequence). Trimming removed 7 bases from V and 0 bases from J; junction bases left unmatched: 11. CDR3 coding DNA: TGTGCCAGCACGGGACAGGGGCGCCGTGATATGAACACTGAAGCTTTCTTT. Encoded protein: CASTGQGRRDMNTEAFF.

The chain employs TRBV5-1 and TRBJ2-7; D remains unclear. The CDR3 consists of 14 residues. From germline, CDR1 is SGHRS and CDR2 YFSETQ. V was pared by 0 bases and J by 0 bases, with 7 bases between. CDR3 DNA sequence: TGCGCCAGCAGCTTGGAGGCCAGCTCCTACGAGCAGTACTTC. Its translation is CASSLEASSYEQYF.

The chain uses TRBV7-9 and TRBJ1-2, with D tentatively TRBD1 (5 bases). Germline V lookup: CDR1 SEHNR, CDR2 FQNEAQ (reference sequence). The CDR3 contains 15 residues. V was pared by 5 bases and J by 9 bases, with 22 bases between. The CDR3 region has the DNA TGTGCCAGCAGCCGAGGGGCAGGCTTTGATTTAAGCTACACCTTC. Translation: CASSRGAGFDLSYTF.

The table lists this clonotype with many counts. The V and J genes are TRBV5-1 and TRBJ2-7; D tentatively reads TRBD1 or TRBD2 (5 bases each). Germline CDR1 SGHRS, CDR2 YFSETQ. This CDR3 region has 15 residues. V lost 4 bases, J lost 3 bases, and 17 bases lay in between. The CDR3 bases are TGCGCCAGCAGCCGAGGGGTTGATCGGGGCTACGAGCAGTACTTC. Translating it yields CASSRGVDRGYEQYF.

This clonotype was observed a few times. This chain joins TRBV5-6 and TRBJ2-4; D gene uncertain. In germline, CDR1 is SGHDT, CDR2 YYEEEE. The CDR3 totals 16 residues. Trimming left V 4 bases short and J 0 bases short, with 14 bases between. The CDR3 DNA sequence: TGTGCCAGCAGCCTAAGCCTTCTCGTAGCCAAAAACATTCAGTACTTC. Amino acids: CASSLSLLVAKNIQYF. Using reference TRBV5-6 and TRBJ2-4 for the parts outside the CDR3, the full variable domain is DAGVTQSPTHLIKTRGQQVTLRCSPKSGHDTVSWYQQALGQGPQFIFQYYEEEERQRGNFPDRFSGHQFPNYSSELNVNALLLGDSALYLCASSLSLLVAKNIQYFGAGTRLSVL.

The chain has TRBV6-2 or TRBV6-3 and TRBJ2-2; 9 bases agree with TRBD2. The V gene end was trimmed by 2 bases and the J gene end by 1 base; junction bases not matched to a gene: 2. The length of the CDR3 is 16 residues. Germline V gene lookup returns CDR1 MNHEY and CDR2 SVGEGT. CDR3 loop: CASSYRAGGNTGELFF. For the CDR3, the DNA is TGTGCCAGCAGTTACCGAGCGGGGGGGAACACCGGGGAGCTGTTTTTT.

Many counts were recorded for this clonotype. The rearrangement joins TRBV5-1 to TRBJ2-1; 11 nucleotides align to TRBD2. The CDR3 contains 16 residues. V dropped 6 bases and J dropped 7; count of bases not matched to a gene: 12. Germline CDR1 and CDR2: SGHRS and YFSETQ. CDR3 sequence: CASKPGLADLLNEQFF. CDR3 coding DNA: TGCGCCAGCAAACCGGGACTAGCGGACCTCTTGAATGAGCAGTTCTTC.

This clonotype was detected many times. This chain connects TRBV20-1 to TRBJ2-3, with D perhaps being TRBD1 or TRBD2 (6 bases each). V gave up 3 bases and J gave up 4 bases, with 17 bases separating them. The CDR3 has 15 residues. The germline CDR1 and CDR2 sequences are DFQATT and SNEGSKA (reference sequence). CDR3 loop: CSAREAKRGADTQYF. The DNA of the CDR3 is TGCAGTGCTAGGGAGGCGAAGAGGGGGGCAGATACGCAGTATTTT.

With regard to this clonotype: At one boundary the junction diverges from the germline segment, which might be a read error. The V and J genes are TRBV7-2 and TRBJ1-2; TRBD1 matches at 8 bases. The CDR3 runs 17 residues. Germline values: CDR1 SGHTA, CDR2 FQGNSA. This chain's CDR3 is CASSYDRGPGTNYGHTF. CDR3 nucleotide sequence: TGTGCCAGCAGCTACGACAGGGGCCCCGGAACTAACTATGGCCACACCTTC. The variable domain in full, with the rest retrieved from reference TRBV7-2 and TRBJ1-2, is GAGVSQSPSNKVTEKGKDVELRCDPISGHTALYWYRQSLGQGLEFLIYFQGNSAPDKSGLPSDRFSAERTGGSVSTLTIQRTQQEDSAVYLCASSYDRGPGTNYGHTFGSGTRLTVV.

This clonotype came up many times. The rearrangement links TRBV7-6 to TRBJ1-1; TRBD1 matches 10 bases. From germline, CDR1 is SGHVS and CDR2 FNYEAQ. V dropped 5 bases and J dropped 5; count of bases not matched to a gene: 8. The length of the CDR3 is 15 residues. The DNA for the CDR3 is TGTGCCAGCAGCGAACGACAGGGGGCCGAGACTGAAGCTTTCTTT. Protein: CASSERQGAETEAFF.

The chain is built from TRBV6-2 or TRBV6-3 and TRBJ2-7; perhaps TRBD1 as D (5 bases). V lost 7 bases to trimming and J lost 1 base, with 14 bases between them. The germline gives CDR1 MNHEY, CDR2 SVGEGT. This CDR3 comprises 14 residues. CDR3 sequence (DNA): TGTGCCAGCAAACCCTTGACAGCTTCCTACGAGCAGTACTTC. This gives the protein CASKPLTASYEQYF.

This clonotype was detected only a few times. The chain couples TRBV6-5 to TRBJ1-2; no clear D. There are 13 residues in the CDR3. Germline V CDR1 and CDR2: MNHEY, SVGAGI. V lost 4 bases, J lost 6 bases, and 12 bases lay in between. The CDR3 sequence: CASSSTRANGYTF. CDR3 nucleotide sequence: TGTGCCAGCAGTTCCACCCGGGCTAATGGCTACACCTTC.

The chain employs TRBV4-3 and TRBJ1-2; possibly TRBD1 for D (5 bases). This CDR3 has 16 amino acids. CDR1 is LGHNA and CDR2 is YSLEER in the germline V gene. Trimming left V 1 base short and J 4 bases short, with 16 bases between. Here the CDR3 DNA reads TGCGCCAGCAGCCAAGCTGGCGGGGGGGGTATCTATGGCTACACCTTC. Encoded protein: CASSQAGGGGIYGYTF.

This clonotype was found many times. This chain connects TRBV7-9 to TRBJ2-5, with a tentative D call TRBD2 (5 bases). The CDR3 runs 15 residues. The V and J ends lost 0 bases and 5 bases respectively, with 13 bases between them. CDR1 and CDR2 from the germline V gene are SEHNR and FQNEAQ (reference sequence). CDR3 protein: CASSLALTGEETQYF. The DNA of the CDR3 is TGTGCCAGCAGCTTAGCGCTAACCGGGGAGGAGACCCAGTACTTC. The whole variable domain, remainder taken from reference TRBV7-9 and TRBJ2-5, is DTGVSQNPRHKITKRGQNVTFRCDPISEHNRLYWYRQTLGQGPEFLTYFQNEAQLEKSRLLSDRFSAERPKGSFSTLEIQRTEQGDSAMYLCASSLALTGEETQYFGPGTRLLVL.

The chain joins TRBV13 to TRBJ2-1, with D uncertain. The CDR3 sequence is 12 residues long. Per germline, CDR1 PRHDT and CDR2 FYEKMQ (reference sequence). V was clipped by 0 bases and J by 11 bases, with 8 bases between them. This CDR3 is CASSLGGIKQFF. The CDR3, as DNA: TGTGCCAGCAGCTTAGGGGGCATTAAGCAGTTCTTC.

The chain uses TRBV5-1 and TRBJ1-2, with D possibly being TRBD1 (6 bases). This CDR3 contains 13 residues. Germline CDR1 is SGHRS and CDR2 is YFSETQ. Trimming left V 2 bases short and J 6 bases short, with 11 bases between. CDR3 DNA: TGCGCCAGCAGCTTTAACAGGGTCGATGGCTACACCTTC. It codes for CASSFNRVDGYTF. The full variable domain, with the rest looked up from reference TRBV5-1 and TRBJ1-2, is KAGVTQTPRYLIKTRGQQVTLSCSPISGHRSVSWYQQTPGQGLQFLFEYFSETQRNKGNFPGRFSGRQFSNSRSEMNVSTLELGDSALYLCASSFNRVDGYTFGSGTRLTVV.

This chain joins TRBV9 and TRBJ2-3, with TRBD2 as a possible D gene (6 bases). The CDR3 extends over 17 amino acids. Germline CDR1 is SGDLS and CDR2 is YYNGEE. The V gene lost 0 bases and the J gene lost 0 bases, with 14 bases spanning the gap. The DNA for the CDR3 is TGTGCCAGCAGCGTAGGACGGACTACAGCTAGCACAGATACGCAGTATTTT. Translation: CASSVGRTTASTDTQYF.

V usage is TRBV12-3 or TRBV12-4 and J usage is TRBJ2-1; a possible D gene is TRBD2 (6 bases). V was cut by 6 bases and J by 6 bases, with 15 bases left in between. The CDR3 runs 14 residues. CDR3 loop: CASSHGGRSNEQFF. CDR3 sequence (DNA): TGTGCCAGCAGCCACGGGGGACGGTCCAATGAGCAGTTCTTC.

The J gene is TRBJ2-1, the V gene TRBV24-1; the D gene is possibly TRBD2 (5 bases). V gave up 1 base and J gave up 6 bases, with 12 bases separating them. The CDR3 totals 15 residues. Germline V gene data show CDR1 as KGHDR and CDR2 as SFDVKD. The DNA for the CDR3 is TGTGCCACCAGTGATTTCCGGGGAGCCGGCAATGAGCAGTTCTTC. Protein product: CATSDFRGAGNEQFF.

The chain links TRBV7-9 to TRBJ1-3; D call uncertain. The CDR3 loop spans 15 amino acids. Trimming took 6 bases from V and 3 from J, leaving 15 bases between them. Germline V gene sequence: CDR1 SEHNR, CDR2 FQNEAQ (reference sequence). This CDR3 is CASSPWERLGNTIYF. As DNA, the CDR3 is TGTGCCAGCAGTCCTTGGGAAAGACTTGGAAACACCATATATTTT.